This record looks at one TCR beta chain sequence and its context. The repertoire was sequenced with immunoSEQ multiplex PCR; TCRdb's copy has only in-frame clones and lacks some. The sample includes about 1.5 million clones, nearly 99% of them seen just once. The data derive from a study of shared clonotypes between healthy human individuals. J was trimmed by 1 base and V by 3 bases; bases with no gene match: 13. This CDR3 has 19 amino acids. Germline V gene lookup returns CDR1 SEHNR and CDR2 FQNEAQ (reference sequence). Material for sequencing was naive CD4+ T cells sorted from blood. Subset noted: CD45RA+ positively selected. This chain joins TRBV7-9 and TRBJ2-5; 11 bases are shared with TRBD2. The clonotype was recovered from a man in his thirties or forties in good health. The CDR3 spells CASSFGFGSGTSGQETQYF. The CDR3 DNA sequence: TGTGCCAGCAGCTTTGGTTTCGGTTCTGGGACTAGCGGCCAAGAGACCCAGTACTTC.